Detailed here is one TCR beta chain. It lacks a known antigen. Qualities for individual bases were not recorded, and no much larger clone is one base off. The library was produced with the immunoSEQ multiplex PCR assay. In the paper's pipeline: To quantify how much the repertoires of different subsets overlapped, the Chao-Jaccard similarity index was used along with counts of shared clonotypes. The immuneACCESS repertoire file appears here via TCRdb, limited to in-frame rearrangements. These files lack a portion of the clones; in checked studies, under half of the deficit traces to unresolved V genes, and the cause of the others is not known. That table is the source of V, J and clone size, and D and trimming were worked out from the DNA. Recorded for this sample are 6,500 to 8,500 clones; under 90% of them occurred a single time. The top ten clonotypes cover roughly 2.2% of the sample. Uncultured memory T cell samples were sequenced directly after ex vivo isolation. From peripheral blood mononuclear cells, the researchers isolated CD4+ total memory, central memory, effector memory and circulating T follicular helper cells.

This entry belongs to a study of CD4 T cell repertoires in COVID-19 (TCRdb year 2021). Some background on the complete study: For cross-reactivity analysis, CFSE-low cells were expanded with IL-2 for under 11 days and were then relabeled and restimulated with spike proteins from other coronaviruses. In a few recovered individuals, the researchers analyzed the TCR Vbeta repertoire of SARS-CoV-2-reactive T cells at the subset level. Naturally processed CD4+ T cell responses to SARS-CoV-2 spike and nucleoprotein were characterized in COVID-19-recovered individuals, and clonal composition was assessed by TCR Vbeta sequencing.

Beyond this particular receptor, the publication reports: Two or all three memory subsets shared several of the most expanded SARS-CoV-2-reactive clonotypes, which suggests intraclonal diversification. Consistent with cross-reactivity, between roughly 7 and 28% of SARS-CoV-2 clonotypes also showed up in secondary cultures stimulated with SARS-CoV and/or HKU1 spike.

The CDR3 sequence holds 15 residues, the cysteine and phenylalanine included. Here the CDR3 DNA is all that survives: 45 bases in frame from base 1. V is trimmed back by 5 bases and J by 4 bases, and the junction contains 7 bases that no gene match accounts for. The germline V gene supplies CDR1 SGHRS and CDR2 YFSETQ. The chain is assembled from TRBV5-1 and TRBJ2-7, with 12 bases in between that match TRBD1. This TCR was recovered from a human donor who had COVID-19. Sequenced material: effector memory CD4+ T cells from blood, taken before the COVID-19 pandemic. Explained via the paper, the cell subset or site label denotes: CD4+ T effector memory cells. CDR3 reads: CASREGQGAIYEQYF. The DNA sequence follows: TGCGCCAGCAGGGAGGGACAGGGGGCAATATACGAGCAGTACTTC.